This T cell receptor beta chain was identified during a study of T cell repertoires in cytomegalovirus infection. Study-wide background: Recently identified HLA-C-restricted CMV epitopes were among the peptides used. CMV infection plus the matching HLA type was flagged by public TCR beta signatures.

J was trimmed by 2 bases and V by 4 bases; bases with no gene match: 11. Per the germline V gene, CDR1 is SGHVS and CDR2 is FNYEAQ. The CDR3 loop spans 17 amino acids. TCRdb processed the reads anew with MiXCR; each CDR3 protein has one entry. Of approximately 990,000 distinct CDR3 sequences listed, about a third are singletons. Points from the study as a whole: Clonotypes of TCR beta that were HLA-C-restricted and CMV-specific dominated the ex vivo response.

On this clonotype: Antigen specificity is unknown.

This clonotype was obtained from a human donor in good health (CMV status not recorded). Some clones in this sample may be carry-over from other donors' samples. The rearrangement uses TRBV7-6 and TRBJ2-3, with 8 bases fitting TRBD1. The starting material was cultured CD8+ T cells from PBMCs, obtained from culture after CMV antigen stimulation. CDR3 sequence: CASSYAGGPGATDTQYF. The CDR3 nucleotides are TGTGCCAGCAGCTACGCAGGGGGCCCGGGTGCCACAGATACGCAGTATTTT.